This T cell receptor (beta chain) comes out of a study of blood T cell repertoires in COVID-19. In the authors' methods: Estimated nucleated cell counts came from reference gene primer amplification. Sequencing used immunoSEQ multiplex PCR; TCRdb keeps in-frame clones, though not all of them. Clonal size and the V and J genes are those of that table, whereas D and trimming came from the DNA. Among some 18,000 clones listed, 88% were seen once. The CDR3 runs to 13 residues. CDR1 is LNHNV, CDR2 YYDKDF, per germline (reference sequence). J lost 3 bases, V lost 5 bases, and 3 bases had no gene match. The cohort comprised adults aged roughly 18 to 100 years residing in under 30 US areas. Cohort 3 donors counted as recovered after two negative PCRs, clearance, or resolved symptoms.

The chain is built from TRBV15 and TRBJ2-7, with 8 bases that match TRBD2. The receptor's source is a woman aged 25 to 39 who had recovered from COVID-19. The specimen was PBMCs or T cells enriched from blood (not recorded which). The CDR3 reads CATSAGTSYEQYF. The CDR3, as DNA: TGTGCCACCAGCGCCGGGACTAGCTACGAGCAGTACTTC. The complete variable domain, with remaining parts taken from reference TRBV15 and TRBJ2-7, reads DAMVIQNPRYQVTQFGKPVTLSCSQTLNHNVMYWYQQKSSQAPKLLFHYYDKDFNNEADTPDNFQSRRPNTSFCFLDIRSPGLGDTAMYLCATSAGTSYEQYFGPGTRLTVT.